The rows below give T cell receptor beta chains drawn from one sample of a study of PD-L1 blockade in urothelial cancer. Produced via immunoSEQ multiplex PCR; TCRdb's table is partial and in-frame only. Of around 62,000 clones in the sample, roughly 86% were seen once. The sample in question was PBMCs, obtained around atezolizumab (anti-PD-L1) treatment. These receptors all stem from a man between 60 and 75 years old with urothelial cancer. Each CDR3 is given with its conserved first and last residue. A D gene is named only where the DNA matches it firmly. Clone size is shown for a subset of rows, as once, few, many or a class of expanded clone.

>TRBD2|TRBJ2-7|TRBV7-3|.
CASSLQREDYEQYF
TGTGCCAGCAGCTTGCAGCGGGAGGACTACGAGCAGTACTTC
>TRBD2|TRBJ2-1|TRBV6-1|.
CASSGFPGLAGGYEFF
TGTGCCAGCAGTGGGTTTCCGGGACTAGCGGGGGGGTATGAGTTCTTC
>.|TRBJ1-2|TRBV6-5|.
CASRTTGREGYTF
TGTGCCAGCAGGACAACAGGCCGAGAGGGCTACACCTTC
>.|TRBJ1-5|TRBV2|.
CASSEGWRNQPQHF
TGTGCCAGCAGTGAAGGATGGCGGAATCAGCCCCAGCATTTT
>TRBD1|TRBJ1-5|TRBV27|.
CASSPTWDRPNQPQHF
TGTGCCAGCAGTCCAACCTGGGACAGACCGAATCAGCCCCAGCATTTT
>.|TRBJ1-1|TRBV5-1|once
CASSFTGVNTEAFF
TGCGCCAGCAGCTTCACAGGCGTTAACACTGAAGCTTTCTTT
>TRBD1|TRBJ1-3|TRBV5-8|.
CASSRRQGIINTIYF
TGTGCCAGCAGCCGTCGACAGGGTATCATTAACACCATATATTTT
>TRBD1|TRBJ2-7|TRBV7-9|.
CASSSWNRGPSYEQYF
TGTGCCAGCAGTTCCTGGAACAGGGGACCCTCCTACGAGCAGTACTTC
>TRBD1|TRBJ1-1|TRBV29-1|.
CSVTGGRKGNTEAFF
TGCAGCGTGACAGGGGGAAGGAAGGGGAACACTGAAGCTTTCTTT
>.|TRBJ1-2|TRBV2|.
CACSGMRYGYTF
TGTGCCTGCTCCGGGATGCGCTATGGCTACACCTTC